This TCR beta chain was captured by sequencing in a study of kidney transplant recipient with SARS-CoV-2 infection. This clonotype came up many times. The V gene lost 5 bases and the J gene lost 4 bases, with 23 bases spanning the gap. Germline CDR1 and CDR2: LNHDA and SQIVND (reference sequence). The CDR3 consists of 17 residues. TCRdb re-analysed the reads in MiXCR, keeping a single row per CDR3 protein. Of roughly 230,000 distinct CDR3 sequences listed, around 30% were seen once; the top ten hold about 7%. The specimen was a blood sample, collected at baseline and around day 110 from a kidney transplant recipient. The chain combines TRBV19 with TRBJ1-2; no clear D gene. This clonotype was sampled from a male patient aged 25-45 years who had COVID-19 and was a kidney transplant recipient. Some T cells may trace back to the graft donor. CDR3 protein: CASSYRPTNRKTYGYTF. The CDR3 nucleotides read TGTGCCAGTAGTTACCGGCCGACAAATCGAAAGACCTATGGCTACACCTTC.